One sample yielded the 5 T cell receptor beta chains listed below, sequenced in a study of T cell responses to AZD1222 COVID-19 vaccine. Measured with immunoSEQ multiplex PCR; TCRdb has only the in-frame clones, and not every one. Of 95,000 to 150,000 clones in the sample, around 89% were seen once. This specimen consisted of peripheral blood, obtained on day 0 of MenACWY control vaccination. The receptors originated from an adult in good health.

The chain employs TRBV9 and TRBJ2-7, with D perhaps being TRBD1 or TRBD2 (5 bases each). The V gene lost 4 bases and the J gene lost 3 bases, with 23 bases spanning the gap. This CDR3 has 17 residues. Germline loops: CDR1 SGDLS, CDR2 YYNGEE. CDR3: CASSSRKMGDRLYEQYF. In nucleotides, the CDR3 is TGTGCCAGCAGCTCTCGAAAAATGGGGGACCGCCTCTACGAGCAGTACTTC.

This chain links TRBV6-4 with TRBJ2-3; D call uncertain. The CDR3 is 13 residues long. Trimming took 4 bases from V and 6 from J, leaving 11 bases between them. Germline V gives CDR1 MRHNA, CDR2 SNTAGT. The DNA of the CDR3 is TGTGCCAGCAGTGCCGACTTGGGTGATACGCAGTATTTT. This codes for CASSADLGDTQYF.

The gene calls are TRBV29-1 and TRBJ1-2; D possibly corresponds to TRBD1 (6 bases). The germline gives CDR1 SQVTM, CDR2 ANQGSEA. The V end was cut by 8 bases, the J end by 4 bases, with 17 bases between. The CDR3 is 13 amino acids. The CDR3 sequence is CSSKGEGSYGYTF. The CDR3 nucleotides read TGCAGCTCGAAGGGGGAGGGTTCCTATGGCTACACCTTC.

This clone was seen once. The V call is TRBV9, the J call TRBJ1-1; unclear D gene. This CDR3 is 15 amino acids long. Germline V lookup: CDR1 SGDLS, CDR2 YYNGEE. V lost 0 bases to trimming and J lost 1 base, with 10 bases between them. For the CDR3, the DNA is TGTGCCAGCAGCGTAGGAAACAGCGGGAACACTGAAGCTTTCTTT. This gives the protein CASSVGNSGNTEAFF.

The chain joins TRBV19 to TRBJ2-2; TRBD1 agrees at 9 bases. The trim removed 9 bases at V and 5 bases at J, leaving 4 bases unmatched. Germline V gives CDR1 LNHDA, CDR2 SQIVND (reference sequence). CDR3 length: 13 amino acids. For the CDR3, the DNA is TGTGCCAGCCGGACAGGGGTGACCGGGGAGCTGTTTTTT. This sequence encodes CASRTGVTGELFF.